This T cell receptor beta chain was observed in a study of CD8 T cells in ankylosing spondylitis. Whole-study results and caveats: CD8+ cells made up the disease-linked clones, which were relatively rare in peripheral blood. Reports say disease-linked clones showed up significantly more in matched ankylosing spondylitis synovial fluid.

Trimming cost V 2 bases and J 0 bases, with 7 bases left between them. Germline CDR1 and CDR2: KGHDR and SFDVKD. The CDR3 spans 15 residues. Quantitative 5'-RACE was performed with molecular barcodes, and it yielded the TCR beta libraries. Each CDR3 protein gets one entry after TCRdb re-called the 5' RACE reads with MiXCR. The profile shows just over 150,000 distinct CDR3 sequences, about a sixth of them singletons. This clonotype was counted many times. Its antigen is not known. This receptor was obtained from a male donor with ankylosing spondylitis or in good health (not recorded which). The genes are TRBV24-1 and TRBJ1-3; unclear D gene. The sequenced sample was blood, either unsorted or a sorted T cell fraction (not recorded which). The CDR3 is CATSDSDTSGNTIYF. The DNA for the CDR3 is TGTGCCACCAGTGATTCAGACACCTCTGGAAACACCATATATTTT.